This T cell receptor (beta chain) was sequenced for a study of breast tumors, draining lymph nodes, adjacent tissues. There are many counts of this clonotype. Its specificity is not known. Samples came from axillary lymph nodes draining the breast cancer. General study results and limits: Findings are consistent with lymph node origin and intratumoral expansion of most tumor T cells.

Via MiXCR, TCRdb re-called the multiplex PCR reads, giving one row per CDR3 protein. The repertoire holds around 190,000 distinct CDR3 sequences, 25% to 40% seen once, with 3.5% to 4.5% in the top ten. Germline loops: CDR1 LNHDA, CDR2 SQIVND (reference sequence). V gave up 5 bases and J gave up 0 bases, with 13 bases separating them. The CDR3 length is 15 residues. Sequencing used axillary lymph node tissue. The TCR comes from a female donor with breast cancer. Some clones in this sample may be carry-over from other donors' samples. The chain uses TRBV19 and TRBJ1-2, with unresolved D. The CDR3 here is CASSGAEPSNYGYTF. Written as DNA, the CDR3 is TGTGCCAGTAGTGGAGCAGAACCTTCTAACTATGGCTACACCTTC.